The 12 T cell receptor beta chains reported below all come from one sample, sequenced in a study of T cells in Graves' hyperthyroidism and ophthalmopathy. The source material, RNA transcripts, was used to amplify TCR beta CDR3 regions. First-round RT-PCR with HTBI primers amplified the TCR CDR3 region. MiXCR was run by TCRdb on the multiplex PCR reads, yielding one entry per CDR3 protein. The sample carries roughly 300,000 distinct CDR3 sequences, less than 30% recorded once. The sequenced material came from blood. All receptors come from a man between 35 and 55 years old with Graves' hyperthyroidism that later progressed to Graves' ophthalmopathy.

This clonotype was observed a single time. CDR3 nucleotide sequence: TGTGCCAGCAGTACAGACAGGGAGGGCTACACCTTC. It is translated as CASSTDREGYTF. The J gene is TRBJ1-2, the V gene TRBV28, with TRBD1 matching 7 bases. CDR3 length: 12 residues. CDR1 MDHEN and CDR2 SYDVKM come from the germline V gene. The J segment lost 8 bases and the V segment lost 5 bases, leaving 5 bases of the junction unmatched.

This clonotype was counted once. The CDR3 nucleotides read TGTGCCACCAGTGATTTAGGTTCGGGACAGGGGACCAGTGGGGAGCTGTTTTTT. Amino acids: CATSDLGSGQGTSGELFF. The V and J genes are TRBV24-1 and TRBJ2-2; 10 bases are shared with TRBD1. Germline lookup yields CDR1 KGHDR and CDR2 SFDVKD. The CDR3 is made up of 18 amino acids. Trimming took 1 base from V and 8 from J; bases not matched to a gene: 12.

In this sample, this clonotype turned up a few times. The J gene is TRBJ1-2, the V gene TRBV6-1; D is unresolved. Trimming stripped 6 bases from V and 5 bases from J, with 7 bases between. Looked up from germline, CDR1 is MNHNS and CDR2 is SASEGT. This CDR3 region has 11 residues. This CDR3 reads CASRVDYGYTF. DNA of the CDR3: TGTGCCAGCAGGGTTGATTATGGCTACACCTTC.

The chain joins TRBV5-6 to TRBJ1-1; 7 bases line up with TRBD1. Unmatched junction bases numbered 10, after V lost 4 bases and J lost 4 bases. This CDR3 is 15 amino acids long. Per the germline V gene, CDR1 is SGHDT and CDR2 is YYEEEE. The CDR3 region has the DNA TGTGCCAGCAGCCTGGGTCTAGGGGGCGGCACTGAAGCTTTCTTT. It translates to CASSLGLGGGTEAFF.

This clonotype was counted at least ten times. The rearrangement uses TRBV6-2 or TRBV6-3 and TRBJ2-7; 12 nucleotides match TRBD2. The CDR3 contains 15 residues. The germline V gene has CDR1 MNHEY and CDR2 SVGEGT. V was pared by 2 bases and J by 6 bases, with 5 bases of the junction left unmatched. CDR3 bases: TGTGCCAGCAGTTACCCTGGACTAGCGGGATCCGAGCAGTACTTC. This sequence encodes CASSYPGLAGSEQYF.

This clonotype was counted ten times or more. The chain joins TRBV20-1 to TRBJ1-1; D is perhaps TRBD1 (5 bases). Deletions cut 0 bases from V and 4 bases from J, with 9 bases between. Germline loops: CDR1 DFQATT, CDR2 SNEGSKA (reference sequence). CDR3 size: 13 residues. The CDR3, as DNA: TGCAGTGCTAGAGATTCGGGGCTCACTGAAGCTTTCTTT. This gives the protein CSARDSGLTEAFF.

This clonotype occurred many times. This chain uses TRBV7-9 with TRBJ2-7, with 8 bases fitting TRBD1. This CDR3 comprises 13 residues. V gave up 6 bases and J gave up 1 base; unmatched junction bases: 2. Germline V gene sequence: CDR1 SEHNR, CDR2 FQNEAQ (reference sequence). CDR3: CASRRTGSYEQYF. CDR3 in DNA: TGTGCCAGCAGACGGACAGGGTCCTACGAGCAGTACTTC.

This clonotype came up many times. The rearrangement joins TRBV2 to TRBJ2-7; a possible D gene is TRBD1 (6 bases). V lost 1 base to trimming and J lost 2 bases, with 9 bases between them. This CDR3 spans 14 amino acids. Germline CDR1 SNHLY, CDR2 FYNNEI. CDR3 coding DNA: TGTGCCAGCAGTGAAGTGGCAGGGGCCTACGAGCAGTACTTC. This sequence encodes CASSEVAGAYEQYF. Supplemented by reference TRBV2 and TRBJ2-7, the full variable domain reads EPEVTQTPSHQVTQMGQEVILRCVPISNHLYFYWYRQILGQKVEFLVSFYNNEISEKSEIFDDQFSVERPDGSNFTLKIRSTKLEDSAMYFCASSEVAGAYEQYFGPGTRLTVT.

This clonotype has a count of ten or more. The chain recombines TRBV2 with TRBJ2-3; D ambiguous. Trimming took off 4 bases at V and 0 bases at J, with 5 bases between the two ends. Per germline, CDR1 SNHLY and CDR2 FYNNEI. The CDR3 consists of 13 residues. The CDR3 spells CASSGHSTDTQYF. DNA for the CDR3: TGTGCCAGCAGTGGGCACAGCACAGATACGCAGTATTTT.

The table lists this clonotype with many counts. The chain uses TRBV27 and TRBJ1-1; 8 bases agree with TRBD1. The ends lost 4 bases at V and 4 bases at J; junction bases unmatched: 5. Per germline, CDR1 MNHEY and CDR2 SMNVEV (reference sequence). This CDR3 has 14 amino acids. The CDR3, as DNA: TGTGCCAGCAGTTCGCGGACAGGGCGCACTGAAGCTTTCTTT. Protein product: CASSSRTGRTEAFF.

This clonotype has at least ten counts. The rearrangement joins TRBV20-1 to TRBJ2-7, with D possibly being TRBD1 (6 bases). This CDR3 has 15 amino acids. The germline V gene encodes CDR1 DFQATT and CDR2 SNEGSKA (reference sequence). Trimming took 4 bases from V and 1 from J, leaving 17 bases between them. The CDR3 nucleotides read TGCAGTGCTACTCCCCCCGACAGGCTATCCTACGAGCAGTACTTC. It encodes CSATPPDRLSYEQYF.

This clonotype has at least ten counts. CDR3 sequence (DNA): TGTGCCAGCAGTGAACAATACCCTAAAGAGACCCAGTACTTC. It specifies CASSEQYPKETQYF. This chain connects TRBV25-1 to TRBJ2-5; D unresolved. This CDR3 spans 14 amino acids. Trimming shortened V by 2 bases and J by 3 bases, and 10 bases separated the two germline ends. CDR1 MGHDK and CDR2 SYGVNS come from the germline V gene.